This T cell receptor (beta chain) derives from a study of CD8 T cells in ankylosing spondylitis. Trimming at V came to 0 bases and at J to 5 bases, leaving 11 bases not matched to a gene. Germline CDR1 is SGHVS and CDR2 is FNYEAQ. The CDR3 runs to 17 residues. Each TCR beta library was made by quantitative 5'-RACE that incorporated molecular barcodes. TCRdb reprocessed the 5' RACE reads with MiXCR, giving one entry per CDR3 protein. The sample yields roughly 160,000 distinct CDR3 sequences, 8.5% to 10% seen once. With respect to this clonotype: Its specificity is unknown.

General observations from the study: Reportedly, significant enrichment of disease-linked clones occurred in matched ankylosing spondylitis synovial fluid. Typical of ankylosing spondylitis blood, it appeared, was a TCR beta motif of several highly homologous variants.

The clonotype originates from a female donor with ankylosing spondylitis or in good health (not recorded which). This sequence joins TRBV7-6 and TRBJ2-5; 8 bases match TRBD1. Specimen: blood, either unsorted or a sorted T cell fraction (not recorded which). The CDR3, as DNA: TGTGCCAGCAGCTTAGCGCTAAGGGGACAGGTCACGGAGACCCAGTACTTC. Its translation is CASSLALRGQVTETQYF.